The 30 T cell receptor beta chains below were found in one sample sequenced in a study of CD8 T cells in ankylosing spondylitis. MiXCR, run by TCRdb on the 5' RACE reads, gives a single entry per CDR3 protein. The sample includes roughly 230,000 distinct CDR3 sequences, over 15% seen only once; the top ten take around 32%. The sequencing input was blood, either unsorted or a sorted T cell fraction (not recorded which). These TCRs come from a male donor with ankylosing spondylitis or in good health (not recorded which).

This clonotype has ten or more counts. The CDR3 DNA reads as TGTGCCAGCAGCGCCAGCTTAGCGCCCTACAATGAGCAGTTCTTC. Translating gives CASSASLAPYNEQFF. This rearrangement joins TRBV9 to TRBJ2-1, with D possibly TRBD2 on 5 matching bases. V was trimmed by 3 bases and J by 2 bases, leaving 12 bases between them. The CDR3 is made up of 15 amino acids. CDR1 SGDLS and CDR2 YYNGEE come from the germline V gene.

In its sample, this clonotype was seen many times. The CDR3 DNA reads TGTGCCATCAGTGGAGGTCACAATGAGCAGTTCTTC. Translated, it gives CAISGGHNEQFF. The chain uses TRBV10-3 and TRBJ2-1; D remains unclear. Trimming stripped 4 bases from V and 5 bases from J, with 6 bases between. The CDR3 spans 12 residues. Germline lookup yields CDR1 ENHRY and CDR2 SYGVKD.

About this clonotype: This may be a read error, as it is one base from a much larger clone. J is TRBJ2-1 and V is TRBV25-1, with D perhaps TRBD1 or TRBD2 (6 bases each). Germline assignment: CDR1 MGHDK and CDR2 SYGVNS. This CDR3 spans 16 amino acids. CDR3 in DNA: TGTGCCAGAAGTGAATTGGGGGGCGCGGAGTGGAATGAGCAGTTCTTC. This translates into CARSELGGAEWNEQFF.

This chain connects TRBV7-2 to TRBJ2-2, with D perhaps assigned TRBD1 or TRBD2 (5 bases each). This CDR3 contains 15 residues. Trimming took off 4 bases at V and 4 bases at J, with 13 bases between the two ends. Looked up from germline, CDR1 is SGHTA and CDR2 is FQGNSA. This chain's CDR3 is CASSYTGTSTGELFF. For the CDR3, the DNA is TGTGCCAGCAGCTACACCGGGACGAGCACCGGGGAGCTGTTTTTT.

The genes are TRBV7-2 and TRBJ2-3; 10 bases map to TRBD2. V lost 5 bases to trimming and J lost 7 bases; unmatched junction nucleotides: 12. The CDR3 runs 16 residues. The germline gives CDR1 SGHTA, CDR2 FQGNSA. The CDR3 sequence: CASSPPSGRAEYTQYF. CDR3 nucleotides: TGTGCCAGCAGCCCCCCCAGCGGGAGGGCCGAATATACGCAGTATTTT.

The genes are TRBV6-2 or TRBV6-3 and TRBJ1-5, with TRBD1 as a possible D gene (6 bases). The CDR3 sequence is 13 residues long. Germline loops: CDR1 MNHEY, CDR2 SVGEGT. V was trimmed by 6 bases and J by 3 bases, leaving 9 bases between them. CDR3 DNA: TGTGCCAGCAGCACAGGGTACAATCAGCCCCAGCATTTT. This gives the protein CASSTGYNQPQHF.

V is TRBV15 and J is TRBJ1-4, with D uncertain. Germline V lookup: CDR1 LNHNV, CDR2 YYDKDF (reference sequence). This CDR3 region has 15 residues. V lost 4 bases to trimming and J lost 7 bases, with 16 bases between them. CDR3 DNA sequence: TGTGCCACCAGCACCCGATGGGTTTGGGGTGAAAAACTGTTTTTT. The encoded protein is CATSTRWVWGEKLFF.

The chain carries TRBV15 and TRBJ2-5; 10 bases agree with TRBD2. V dropped 0 bases and J dropped 5; count of bases not matched to a gene: 12. Germline loops: CDR1 LNHNV, CDR2 YYDKDF (reference sequence). The length of the CDR3 is 18 residues. CDR3 coding DNA: TGTGCCACCAGCAGAGATCTATCTAGCGGGAGAAGTAGGGAGACCCAGTACTTC. Its protein is CATSRDLSSGRSRETQYF.

The CDR3 region is CASSPWGRQGGGETQYF. The CDR3 bases are TGTGCCAGCAGCCCGTGGGGGAGACAGGGTGGAGGAGAGACCCAGTACTTC. V usage is TRBV12-3 or TRBV12-4 and J usage is TRBJ2-5; 7 bases align to TRBD1. This CDR3 is built from 17 residues. Unmatched junction bases numbered 17, after V lost 6 bases and J lost 4 bases.

In this sample, this clonotype turned up a few times. This chain links TRBV5-1 with TRBJ2-2; D might be TRBD2 (6 bases). V was trimmed by 4 bases and J by 6 bases, leaving 10 bases between them. The CDR3 loop spans 13 amino acids. Germline V gene data show CDR1 as SGHRS and CDR2 as YFSETQ. CDR3 region: CASSGGTPGELFF. The DNA for the CDR3 is TGCGCCAGCAGCGGCGGGACTCCCGGGGAGCTGTTTTTT.

The J gene is TRBJ2-1, the V gene TRBV28; D gene uncertain. This CDR3 region has 12 residues. Germline CDR1 MDHEN, CDR2 SYDVKM. Trimming removed 4 bases from V and 8 bases from J, with 9 bases in between. The CDR3 spells CASSWYVHEQFF. CDR3 DNA sequence: TGTGCCAGCAGTTGGTACGTTCATGAGCAGTTCTTC. Supplemented by reference TRBV28 and TRBJ2-1, the full variable domain reads DVKVTQSSRYLVKRTGEKVFLECVQDMDHENMFWYRQDPGLGLRLIYFSYDVKMKEKGDIPEGYSVSREKKERFSLILESASTNQTSMYLCASSWYVHEQFFGPGTRLTVL.

This clonotype occurred a few times. The CDR3 loop is CASSADSSGFGYNEQFF. The CDR3 region has the DNA TGTGCCAGCAGCGCTGACTCTAGCGGGTTCGGGTACAATGAGCAGTTCTTC. This chain links TRBV5-6 with TRBJ2-1, with 8 bases fitting TRBD2. Germline CDR1 reads SGHDT; CDR2 reads YYEEEE. The CDR3 is 17 residues long. After removal of 4 bases from V and 4 bases from J, the junction contained 13 bases not matched to a gene.

Here the CDR3 DNA reads TGCAGTGCTAGTACGGCGGCCAACACCGGGGAGCTGTTTTTT. This encodes CSASTAANTGELFF. The chain combines TRBV20-1 with TRBJ2-2; D unresolved. Trimming stripped 3 bases from V and 2 bases from J, with 10 bases between. The CDR3 totals 14 residues. The germline gives CDR1 DFQATT, CDR2 SNEGSKA (reference sequence).

The chain combines TRBV4-1 with TRBJ1-2; D is perhaps TRBD1 (6 bases). Germline V gene lookup returns CDR1 MGHRA and CDR2 YSYEKL. This CDR3 region has 17 residues. V was trimmed by 0 bases and J by 1 base, leaving 15 bases between them. The CDR3 DNA sequence: TGCGCCAGCAGCCAAGATCCACAGGGAGAAAATAACTATGGCTACACCTTC. Protein product: CASSQDPQGENNYGYTF.

There are many counts of this clonotype. The chain carries TRBV12-3 or TRBV12-4 and TRBJ2-7; 9 nucleotides line up with TRBD1. The CDR3 has 16 amino acids. Trimming cost V 2 bases and J 2 bases; bases outside gene matches: 7. The CDR3 DNA follows: TGTGCCAGCAGTTTAACAGGGGGCTTACTCCCCTACGAGCAGTACTTC. Translated, it gives CASSLTGGLLPYEQYF.

This clonotype was counted at least ten times. The J gene is TRBJ2-7, the V gene TRBV4-2; D remains unclear. The CDR3 spans 16 residues. Trimming took off 4 bases at V and 5 bases at J, with 21 bases between the two ends. Germline loops: CDR1 LGHNA, CDR2 YNFKEQ. In DNA, the CDR3 is TGTGCCAGCAGCCTTCAACAACGGAACCCATCCCACGAGCAGTACTTC. As protein: CASSLQQRNPSHEQYF.

The rearrangement joins TRBV4-1 to TRBJ1-2; no reliable D call. Per germline, CDR1 MGHRA and CDR2 YSYEKL. The CDR3 loop spans 12 amino acids. V was shortened by 0 bases and J by 9 bases, with 8 bases between the two germline ends. In nucleotides, the CDR3 is TGCGCCAGCAGCCAAGATAGCCAGCGCTACACCTTC. It is translated as CASSQDSQRYTF.

The V and J genes are TRBV18 and TRBJ2-7, with 9 bases identical to TRBD2. Germline V gene sequence: CDR1 KGHSH, CDR2 LQKENI. V lost 0 bases, J lost 1 base, and 1 base stayed unmatched. This CDR3 is 15 amino acids long. The CDR3: CASSPPAGGSYEQYF. CDR3 nucleotides: TGTGCCAGCTCACCACCGGCGGGAGGGTCCTACGAGCAGTACTTC.

CDR3 in amino acids: CSVGPRALGSETQYF. The CDR3 DNA follows: TGCAGCGTTGGACCCCGGGCCCTAGGATCCGAGACCCAGTACTTC. J is TRBJ2-5 and V is TRBV29-1, with D unclear. Between the trimmed V and J ends, which lost 4 bases and 5 bases, there was a span of 20 bases. The CDR3 spans 15 residues. Germline values: CDR1 SQVTM, CDR2 ANQGSEA.

This chain joins TRBV5-1 and TRBJ2-7; 7 bases map to TRBD1. From germline, CDR1 is SGHRS and CDR2 YFSETQ. J was trimmed by 1 base and V by 4 bases; bases with no gene match: 2. The CDR3 covers 13 residues. CDR3 region: CASSTGQSYEQYF. The CDR3 DNA reads as TGCGCCAGCAGCACGGGACAGTCCTACGAGCAGTACTTC.

In its sample, this clonotype was seen a few times. The chain employs TRBV5-1 and TRBJ2-1; D gene unclear. Trimming took 5 bases from V and 5 from J, leaving 14 bases between them. Germline-derived CDR1 and CDR2 are SGHRS and YFSETQ. The CDR3 loop spans 14 amino acids. In DNA form, the CDR3 reads TGCGCCAGCAGTGGGCGGCTCGGAAACAATGAGCAGTTCTTC. This gives the protein CASSGRLGNNEQFF.

A note on this clonotype: At one end, the junction sequence differs from germline, possibly due to a read error. The rearrangement joins TRBV12-3 or TRBV12-4 to TRBJ2-7, with 7 bases matching TRBD1. This CDR3 spans 16 amino acids. This chain's CDR3 is CASSLLAGGVSSEQYF. Here the CDR3 DNA reads TGTGCCAGCAGTTTGCTGGCAGGGGGAGTATCCTCCGAGCAGTACTTC.

This clonotype was detected a few times. The CDR3 bases are TGTGCCAGCAGTCCACGGGACAGGTTCTACGAGCAGTACTTC. This translates into CASSPRDRFYEQYF. The chain employs TRBV27 and TRBJ2-7, with TRBD1 matching 8 bases. The germline V gene encodes CDR1 MNHEY and CDR2 SMNVEV (reference sequence). J gave up 3 bases and V 5 bases, and 6 bases lay outside the gene matches. The CDR3 runs to 14 residues.

The rearrangement uses TRBV12-3 or TRBV12-4 and TRBJ2-1, with D maybe TRBD2 (7 bases). The CDR3 spans 16 residues. V lost 4 bases to trimming and J lost 8 bases, with 21 bases between them. The CDR3 nucleotides read TGTGCCAGCAGTTCCCTGTGGGAGGGGGTATATGATGAGCAGTTCTTC. This translates into CASSSLWEGVYDEQFF.

The V gene is TRBV12-3 or TRBV12-4, the J gene TRBJ2-5; D is unresolved. The CDR3 extends over 13 amino acids. V gave up 4 bases and J gave up 5 bases, with 11 bases separating them. CDR3 amino acids: CASSWSPWETQYF. CDR3 DNA: TGTGCCAGCAGTTGGTCCCCGTGGGAGACCCAGTACTTC.

The chain employs TRBV6-2 or TRBV6-3 and TRBJ2-2; 8 bases agree with TRBD2. This CDR3 region has 16 residues. The trim removed 5 bases at V and 7 bases at J, leaving 12 bases unmatched. The V gene's germline CDR1 is MNHEY and CDR2 SVGEGT. CDR3 sequence (DNA): TGTGCCAGCAGTGTTCGCCCTAGCGGGTTTATCGGGGAGCTGTTTTTT. It specifies CASSVRPSGFIGELFF.

This clonotype was seen more than once but under ten times. The gene calls are TRBV29-1 and TRBJ2-5; 9 positions match TRBD1. V dropped 7 bases and J dropped 4; count of bases not matched to a gene: 7. CDR1 SQVTM and CDR2 ANQGSEA come from the germline V gene. CDR3 length equals 13 residues. CDR3 sequence reads: CSADRGVLETQYF. CDR3 nucleotides: TGCAGCGCAGACAGGGGGGTGTTAGAGACCCAGTACTTC.

The genes are TRBV5-6 and TRBJ2-7; a possible D gene is TRBD1 (6 bases). The germline CDR1 and CDR2 sequences are SGHDT and YYEEEE. The V end was cut by 0 bases, the J end by 5 bases, with 9 bases between. This CDR3 spans 13 amino acids. The DNA for the CDR3 is TGTGCCAGCAGCTTGGGGGCAGGGGACGAGCAGTACTTC. Its protein is CASSLGAGDEQYF.

This clonotype has only a few counts. V is TRBV5-1 and J is TRBJ1-2; TRBD1 is a possible D gene (6 bases). CDR3 length: 13 residues. In germline, CDR1 is SGHRS, CDR2 YFSETQ. Trimming took off 1 base at V and 8 bases at J, with 12 bases between the two ends. The CDR3 region has the DNA TGCGCCAGCAGCTTGAGACAGGTAGAAGGCTACACCTTC. Translated, it gives CASSLRQVEGYTF.

The chain links TRBV7-9 to TRBJ2-7; 11 nucleotides line up with TRBD1. The CDR3 covers 16 residues. The germline V gene has CDR1 SEHNR and CDR2 FQNEAQ (reference sequence). Trimming cost V 4 bases and J 5 bases; bases outside gene matches: 10. CDR3 nucleotide sequence: TGTGCCAGCAGCTCCGAGCTCTGGACAGGGGGCAACGAGCAGTACTTC. Translation gives CASSSELWTGGNEQYF.